Listed below are T cell receptor beta chains from one sample, sequenced in a study of T cell repertoires and leukemia-associated antigens. TCRdb reanalysed the 5' RACE reads using MiXCR and keeps one entry per CDR3 protein. This table has roughly 13,000 distinct CDR3 sequences, about 40% appearing once. No antigen is known for these receptors. The specimen sequenced was CD3+ T cells sorted from blood and cultured. The receptors were gathered from a female donor in good health. CDR3s include the opening cysteine and the closing phenylalanine or tryptophan. The D gene is left open where the match is weak. Clone size is stated in some rows and not others, as once, few, many or a class when expanded.

J	V	size	D	DNA	CDR3
TRBJ2-2	TRBV12-3/TRBV12-4	medium-sized	-	TGTGCCAGCAGTTCCGGGTCCCGTTCCGGGGAGCTGTTTTTT	CASSSGSRSGELFF
TRBJ1-3	TRBV12-3/TRBV12-4	medium-sized	-	TGTGCCAGCAGTTCCCAGGTTGCTGGAAACACCATATATTTT	CASSSQVAGNTIYF
TRBJ1-5	TRBV5-1	-	-	TGCGCCAGCAGCTTGGAGACAGGAAAAAATCGGCCCCAGCATTTT	CASSLETGKNRPQHF
TRBJ2-1	TRBV20-1	many	-	TGCAGTGCGGTGGGGTTAGAGCGATCCTACAATGAGCAGTTCTTC	CSAVGLERSYNEQFF
TRBJ2-3	TRBV7-2	few	-	TGTGCCAGCAGCTTAGTTTCAGGAGGCACAGATACGCAGTATTTT	CASSLVSGGTDTQYF
TRBJ2-3	TRBV29-1	medium-sized	-	TGCAGCGGGCAGGGCTCTAGCACAGATACGCAGTATTTT	CSGQGSSTDTQYF
TRBJ2-7	TRBV3-1	-	-	TGTGCCGGCAGCCGAGAGAACAGGGCCTACGAGCAGTACTTC	CAGSRENRAYEQYF
TRBJ2-1	TRBV5-1	many	-	TGCGCCCCCAACGGGCCGGACAATGAGCAGTTCTTC	CAPNGPDNEQFF
TRBJ2-1	TRBV6-4	-	TRBD2	TGTGCCAGCAGTGACTCGAGCGGGAGCTACAATGAGCAGTTCTTC	CASSDSSGSYNEQFF
TRBJ1-5	TRBV4-1	few	-	TGCGCCAGCAGCCAAGATCAGGGTCAGCCCCAGCATTTT	CASSQDQGQPQHF
TRBJ2-2	TRBV20-1	-	TRBD2	TGCAGTCCGACGAACAGACTAGCGGGAGAGGGCGGGGAGCTGTTTTTT	CSPTNRLAGEGGELFF
TRBJ2-7	TRBV3-1	-	TRBD1	TGTGCCAGCAGCCAGATCGGGACAGGAGCCTACGAGCAGTACTTC	CASSQIGTGAYEQYF
TRBJ2-1	TRBV20-1	medium-sized	TRBD2	TGCAGTGGCCCGACTAGCGGGAAGGCTGGAGGCTCCTACAATGAGCAGTTCTTC	CSGPTSGKAGGSYNEQFF
TRBJ2-1	TRBV2	many	TRBD2	TGTGCCAGCAGTGCGCTAGCGGGCGTCAATGAGCAGTTCTTC	CASSALAGVNEQFF
TRBJ2-3	TRBV7-2	-	-	TGTGCCAGCAGACAGTCCGGGACCCCCACAGATACGCAGTACTTT	CASRQSGTPTDTQYF
TRBJ2-3	TRBV20-1	-	-	TGCAGCGCCACCAAGTCGGAAGTCACAGATACGCAGTGTTTT	CSATKSEVTDTQCF
TRBJ1-2	TRBV20-1	-	-	TGCAGTGCTAGAGATACGGAGTATGGTTACACCTTC	CSARDTEYGYTF
TRBJ2-3	TRBV13	many	-	TGTGCCAGCAGCCACCGGACAGCGAGGCTTACAGATACGCAGTATTTT	CASSHRTARLTDTQYF
TRBJ2-5	TRBV29-1	-	-	TGCAGCGTTGGGACAGCTCAAGAGACCCGGTACTTC	CSVGTAQETRYF